Below are 24 T cell receptor beta chains sequenced from a single sample in a study of regulatory T cells in long-lasting Graves disease. The time point denotes: newly diagnosed GD, antithyroid drugs for less than 3 months. RNA isolated from PBMCs was used to make the TCR library. Building the TCR beta libraries relied on iRepertoire HTBI primers, and CDR3 regions underwent Arm-PCR. TCRdb re-called the multiplex PCR reads through MiXCR, storing one row per CDR3 protein. The table lists hundreds of thousands of distinct CDR3 sequences, about 16% of them singletons. This sample was also put to use in a study of T cells in Graves' hyperthyroidism and ophthalmopathy.

The material sequenced was peripheral blood mononuclear cells (PBMCs), taken at new diagnosis, from a patient treated with antithyroid drugs. The receptor set was obtained from a young man with Graves disease.

A word on this clonotype: A much larger clonotype is one base distant, so this may be a read error. This chain links TRBV5-1 with TRBJ2-1; 8 nucleotides line up with TRBD2. The V gene end was trimmed by 0 bases and the J gene end by 6 bases; junction bases not matched to a gene: 8. The V gene's germline CDR1 is SGHRS and CDR2 YFSETQ. The CDR3 extends over 16 amino acids. The CDR3 region is CASSLAAGARRNEQFF. The CDR3 DNA sequence: TGCGCCAGCAGCTTGGCAGCGGGAGCTCGCCGCAATGAGCAGTTCTTC.

The chain is built from TRBV7-2 and TRBJ2-3; the D gene is possibly TRBD1 (6 bases). The J call may be faulty, since TRBJ1-1 better matches the DNA end. Germline loops: CDR1 SGHTA, CDR2 FQGNSA. The CDR3 extends over 15 amino acids. The CDR3 here is CASRNPQGGTRGAFF. CDR3 bases: TGTGCCAGCAGAAATCCACAAGGAGGGACCAGGGGTGCTTTCTTT.

This clonotype was counted many times. The chain links TRBV5-1 to TRBJ2-3; no firm D call. The V gene's germline CDR1 is SGHRS and CDR2 YFSETQ. The CDR3 is 17 amino acids. Trimming removed 3 bases at V and 0 bases at J, with 17 bases between. Written as DNA, the CDR3 is TGCGCCAGCAGCTCGCCCTTAAAGGGCAAGAGCACAGATACGCAGTATTTT. It codes for CASSSPLKGKSTDTQYF.

This clonotype appeared many times. The DNA of the CDR3 is TGTGCCTGGAGTGTAAGAAGATCTAGCGGGAGATCCGATACGCAGTATTTT. It codes for CAWSVRRSSGRSDTQYF. The V and J genes are TRBV30 and TRBJ2-3; 10 nucleotides line up with TRBD2. V trimming: 0 bases; J trimming: 6 bases; junction bases outside the gene matches: 12. The CDR3 is 17 residues long. Germline V gives CDR1 GTSNPN, CDR2 SVGIG (reference sequence). The full variable domain, in which reference TRBV30 and TRBJ2-3 provide the parts outside the CDR3, is SQTIHQWPATLVQPVGSPLSLECTVEGTSNPNLYWYRQAAGRGLQLLFYSVGIGQISSEVPQNLSASRPQDRQFILSSKKLLLSDSGFYLCAWSVRRSSGRSDTQYFGPGTRLTVL.

This clonotype was observed a few times. This chain uses TRBV11-3 with TRBJ2-2, with D perhaps TRBD2 (5 bases). The V end lost 5 bases, the J end lost 4 bases, and 8 bases lay between the germline ends. Germline CDR1 reads SGHNT; CDR2 reads YENEEA. CDR3 length: 13 residues. Here the CDR3 DNA reads TGTGCCAGCAGCACTAGACCCACCGGGGAGCTGTTTTTT. Protein sequence: CASSTRPTGELFF. The full variable domain, with the rest looked up from reference TRBV11-3 and TRBJ2-2, is EAGVVQSPRYKIIEKKQPVAFWCNPISGHNTLYWYLQNLGQGPELLIRYENEEAVDDSQLPKDRFSAERLKGVDSTLKIQPAELGDSAVYLCASSTRPTGELFFGEGSRLTVL.

This clonotype was detected many times. The V call is TRBV11-2, the J call TRBJ2-1; 10 nucleotides match TRBD2. The CDR3 loop spans 16 amino acids. Trimming removed 1 base from V and 6 bases from J; junction bases left unmatched: 6. Germline lookup yields CDR1 SGHAT and CDR2 FQNNGV. The CDR3 protein is CASSLVSSGRANEQFF. CDR3 DNA: TGTGCCAGCAGCTTAGTGTCTAGCGGGAGAGCCAATGAGCAGTTCTTC.

As to this clonotype: With a far larger clone one base away, a read error is the likely cause. The J gene is TRBJ2-3, the V gene TRBV12-3 or TRBV12-4, with TRBD1 matching over 7 bases. Trimming removed 4 bases from V and 4 bases from J; junction bases left unmatched: 2. The CDR3 loop spans 13 amino acids. The DNA of the CDR3 is TGTGCCAGCAGTTCCGACAGGGCAGATACGCAGTATTTT. Amino acid sequence: CASSSDRADTQYF.

The chain joins TRBV10-1 to TRBJ2-2; 9 bases are shared with TRBD1. The CDR3 sequence is 14 residues long. V dropped 6 bases and J dropped 6; count of bases not matched to a gene: 5. The germline CDR1 and CDR2 sequences are WNHNN and SYGVQD (reference sequence). CDR3: CASSGQGKPGELFF. The CDR3 bases are TGCGCCAGCAGCGGACAGGGGAAGCCCGGGGAGCTGTTTTTT.

This clonotype was seen a few times. V is TRBV18 and J is TRBJ2-7; 9 positions match TRBD1. This CDR3 spans 13 amino acids. In germline, CDR1 is KGHSH, CDR2 LQKENI. The J segment lost 6 bases and the V segment lost 3 bases, leaving 3 bases of the junction unmatched. CDR3 sequence reads: CASSPTGGCEQYF. The CDR3 region has the DNA TGTGCCAGCTCACCGACAGGGGGATGCGAGCAGTACTTC.

There are many counts of this clonotype. This rearrangement joins TRBV5-8 to TRBJ1-5; D remains ambiguous. V lost 2 bases to trimming and J lost 4 bases, with 13 bases between them. CDR1 is SGHTS, CDR2 YDEGEE, per germline. The CDR3 totals 15 residues. CDR3 DNA sequence: TGTGCCAGCAGCTTAGGAAGGGTTGGTAATCAGCCCCAGCATTTT. This codes for CASSLGRVGNQPQHF.

This clonotype was counted between two and nine times. The V call is TRBV6-1, the J call TRBJ2-1; maybe TRBD2 (6 bases). V was clipped by 0 bases and J by 3 bases, with 12 bases between them. The CDR3 totals 16 residues. Germline assignment: CDR1 MNHNS and CDR2 SASEGT. CDR3 in amino acids: CASSEALGTHYNEQFF. The CDR3 nucleotides read TGTGCCAGCAGTGAAGCACTCGGGACTCACTACAATGAGCAGTTCTTC.

This clonotype was recorded at least ten times. The chain carries TRBV28 and TRBJ2-3; the match to TRBD2 covers 13 bases. The CDR3 length is 16 residues. V lost 8 bases to trimming and J lost 8 bases; unmatched junction nucleotides: 13. Per germline, CDR1 MDHEN and CDR2 SYDVKM. CDR3 nucleotides: TGTGCCAGCCCAAACCTGGGACTAGCGGGATTGAGTACGCAGTATTTT. Translating it yields CASPNLGLAGLSTQYF.

This clonotype showed up just a few times. The chain links TRBV5-1 to TRBJ2-1; 11 nucleotides line up with TRBD2. Germline V CDR1 and CDR2: SGHRS, YFSETQ. Trimming at V came to 3 bases and at J to 4 bases, leaving 6 bases not matched to a gene. The CDR3 is 16 amino acids. This chain's CDR3 is CASSWGVAGGYNEQFF. The CDR3, as DNA: TGCGCCAGCAGCTGGGGCGTAGCGGGAGGGTACAATGAGCAGTTCTTC. The full variable domain, with the rest looked up from reference TRBV5-1 and TRBJ2-1, is KAGVTQTPRYLIKTRGQQVTLSCSPISGHRSVSWYQQTPGQGLQFLFEYFSETQRNKGNFPGRFSGRQFSNSRSEMNVSTLELGDSALYLCASSWGVAGGYNEQFFGPGTRLTVL.

This clonotype came up many times. This chain links TRBV7-9 with TRBJ2-7; 9 nucleotides align to TRBD1. CDR1 and CDR2 (germline): SEHNR, FQNEAQ (reference sequence). The V gene end was trimmed by 5 bases and the J gene end by 5 bases; junction bases not matched to a gene: 4. The CDR3 covers 13 residues. The CDR3 region is CASSHRDRDEQYF. The CDR3 DNA is TGTGCCAGCAGCCACCGGGACAGGGACGAGCAGTACTTC. The variable domain in full, with the rest retrieved from reference TRBV7-9 and TRBJ2-7, is DTGVSQNPRHKITKRGQNVTFRCDPISEHNRLYWYRQTLGQGPEFLTYFQNEAQLEKSRLLSDRFSAERPKGSFSTLEIQRTEQGDSAMYLCASSHRDRDEQYFGPGTRLTVT.

This clonotype was detected once. The rearrangement joins TRBV5-1 to TRBJ2-3; the D gene is possibly TRBD1 (8 bases). In germline, CDR1 is SGHRS, CDR2 YFSETQ. The V end lost 7 bases, the J end lost 3 bases, and 18 bases lay between the germline ends. CDR3 size: 15 residues. The CDR3 sequence: CASQRGQVETDTQYF. The CDR3 nucleotides read TGCGCCAGCCAGCGGGGACAGGTAGAAACAGATACGCAGTATTTT.

The genes are TRBV25-1 and TRBJ2-1; maybe TRBD1 (6 bases). The V end lost 1 base, the J end lost 4 bases, and 23 bases lay between the germline ends. This CDR3 is 19 amino acids long. Germline CDR1 is MGHDK and CDR2 is SYGVNS. DNA for the CDR3: TGTGCCAGCAGTGAATCTCCCCGGGACATATACTTCTCATACAATGAGCAGTTCTTC. Protein sequence: CASSESPRDIYFSYNEQFF.

This clonotype was counted between two and nine times. This chain connects TRBV6-1 to TRBJ2-7; D is unresolved. This CDR3 has 16 residues. Trimming stripped 6 bases from V and 2 bases from J, with 20 bases between. Germline-derived CDR1 and CDR2 are MNHNS and SASEGT. CDR3 loop: CASRDLGDLETYEQYF. CDR3 bases: TGTGCCAGCAGGGACCTGGGTGATCTTGAAACCTACGAGCAGTACTTC.

CDR3 in amino acids: CASSLRRTLGKLFF. CDR3 sequence (DNA): TGTGCCAGCAGTTTGAGGAGGACTTTAGGGAAACTGTTTTTT. The genes are TRBV28 and TRBJ1-4, with no clear D. The germline V gene has CDR1 MDHEN and CDR2 SYDVKM. Between the trimmed V and J ends, which lost 3 bases and 11 bases, there was a span of 16 bases. The CDR3 extends over 14 amino acids.

This clonotype was seen more than once but under ten times. The chain carries TRBV9 and TRBJ2-3; 7 bases fit TRBD2. The CDR3 sequence is 15 residues long. In germline, CDR1 is SGDLS, CDR2 YYNGEE. V gave up 0 bases and J gave up 5 bases; unmatched junction bases: 6. Here the CDR3 reads CASSVEGTGGDTQYF. Written as DNA, the CDR3 is TGTGCCAGCAGCGTAGAAGGGACGGGGGGAGATACGCAGTATTTT.

This clonotype was seen only a few times. J is TRBJ1-1 and V is TRBV19; 7 bases align to TRBD1. This CDR3 comprises 15 residues. Germline values: CDR1 LNHDA, CDR2 SQIVND (reference sequence). With 1 base clipped from V and 4 bases from J, the junction kept 6 bases outside the gene matches. CDR3 bases: TGTGCCAGTAGTATAGGGGAGGGGGCCGGCACTGAAGCTTTCTTT. This gives the protein CASSIGEGAGTEAFF.

This clonotype has a handful of counts. J is TRBJ1-6 and V is TRBV10-2; tentatively, D is TRBD1 (5 bases). Germline V gives CDR1 WSHSY, CDR2 SAAADI. V dropped 7 bases and J dropped 10 bases, with 14 bases sitting between them. The CDR3 contains 13 residues. CDR3 amino acids: CASTGPSASPLHF. CDR3 DNA sequence: TGCGCCAGCACGGGACCTAGCGCCTCACCCCTCCACTTT.

Many counts were recorded for this clonotype. The gene calls are TRBV20-1 and TRBJ2-3, with a possible D match to TRBD1 (5 bases). Germline V gives CDR1 DFQATT, CDR2 SNEGSKA (reference sequence). The CDR3 extends over 13 amino acids. V was trimmed by 6 bases and J by 1 base, leaving 11 bases between them. The CDR3 loop reads CSAEGAGTDTQYF. DNA for the CDR3: TGCAGTGCCGAAGGGGCCGGCACAGATACGCAGTATTTT.

In regard to this clonotype: Since a much larger clone is just one base distant, this may be a read error. The V and J genes are TRBV5-1 and TRBJ2-7, with D possibly TRBD1 on 6 matching bases. Trimming removed 7 bases at V and 4 bases at J, with 18 bases between. The CDR3 extends over 14 amino acids. Germline CDR1 and CDR2: SGHRS and YFSETQ. The CDR3 bases are TGCGCCAGCGGCACCTCGACAGGAAGGTACGAGCAGTACTTC. It is translated as CASGTSTGRYEQYF.

This clonotype was seen many times. The chain couples TRBV28 to TRBJ1-1; no definite D call. Deletions cut 3 bases from V and 1 base from J, with 9 bases between. The CDR3 sequence is 14 residues long. Germline V gene sequence: CDR1 MDHEN, CDR2 SYDVKM. This CDR3 reads CASSFGASNTEAFF. CDR3 DNA: TGTGCCAGCAGTTTCGGTGCTTCGAACACTGAAGCTTTCTTT.